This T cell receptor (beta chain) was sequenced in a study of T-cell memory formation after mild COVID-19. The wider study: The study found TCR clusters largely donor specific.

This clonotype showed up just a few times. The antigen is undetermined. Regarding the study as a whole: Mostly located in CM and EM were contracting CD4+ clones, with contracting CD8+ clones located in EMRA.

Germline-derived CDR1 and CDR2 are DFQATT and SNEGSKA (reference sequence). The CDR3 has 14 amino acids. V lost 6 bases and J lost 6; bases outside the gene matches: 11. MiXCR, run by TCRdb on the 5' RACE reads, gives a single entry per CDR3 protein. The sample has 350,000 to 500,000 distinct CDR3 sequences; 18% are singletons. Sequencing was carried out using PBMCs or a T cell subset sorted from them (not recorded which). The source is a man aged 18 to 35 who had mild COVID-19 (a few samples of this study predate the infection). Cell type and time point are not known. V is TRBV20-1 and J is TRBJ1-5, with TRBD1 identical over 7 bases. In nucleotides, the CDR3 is TGCAGTGCGCAAACAGGGGATGCGACTCAGCCCCAGCATTTT. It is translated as CSAQTGDATQPQHF.